This TCR beta chain is from a study of cytomegalovirus exposure and HLA in healthy donors. Overall study results and limits: In a later analysis, TCR beta V- and J-gene trimming showed a link to a missense DCLRE1C variant. In an earlier analysis, about 87% or about 30%: the productive usage of most TCR beta V segments.

Points on this clone: The antigen is unknown.

Both 60 Vbeta primers and 13 Jbeta primers went into the PCR. The data were produced by immunoSEQ multiplex PCR, yet TCRdb's version contains in-frame clones alone and is incomplete. The table shows 150,000 to 200,000 clones, with over 60% occurring only once. Germline V lookup: CDR1 MNHNY, CDR2 SVGAGI (reference sequence). The CDR3 runs to 12 residues. Trimming stripped 10 bases from V and 2 bases from J, with 12 bases between. The TCR was taken from a woman between 50 and 59 years old in good health and CMV-seronegative. The chain combines TRBV6-6 with TRBJ2-7, with D uncertain. Sequenced input: PBMCs. The CDR3 spells CATGSETYEQYF. Here the CDR3 DNA reads TGTGCCACCGGTTCCGAGACCTACGAGCAGTACTTC.